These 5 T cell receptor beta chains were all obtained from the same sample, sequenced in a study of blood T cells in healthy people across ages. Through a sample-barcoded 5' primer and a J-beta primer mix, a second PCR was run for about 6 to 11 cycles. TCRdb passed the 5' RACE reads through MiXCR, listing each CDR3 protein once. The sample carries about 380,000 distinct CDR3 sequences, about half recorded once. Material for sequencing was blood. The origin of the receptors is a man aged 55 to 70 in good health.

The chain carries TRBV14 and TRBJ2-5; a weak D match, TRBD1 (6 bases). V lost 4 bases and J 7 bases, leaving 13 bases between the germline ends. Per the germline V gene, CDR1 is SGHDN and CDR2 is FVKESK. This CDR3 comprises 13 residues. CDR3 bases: TGTGCCAGCAGCCGTAACAGGGCTGGGACCCAGTACTTC. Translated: CASSRNRAGTQYF.

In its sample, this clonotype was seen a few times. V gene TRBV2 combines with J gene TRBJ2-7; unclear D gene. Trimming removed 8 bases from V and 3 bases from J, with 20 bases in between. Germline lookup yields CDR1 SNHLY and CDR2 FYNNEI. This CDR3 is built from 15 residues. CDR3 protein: CASRPAGGEYYEQYF. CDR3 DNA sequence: TGTGCCAGCCGGCCCGCAGGTGGCGAGTACTACGAGCAGTACTTC.

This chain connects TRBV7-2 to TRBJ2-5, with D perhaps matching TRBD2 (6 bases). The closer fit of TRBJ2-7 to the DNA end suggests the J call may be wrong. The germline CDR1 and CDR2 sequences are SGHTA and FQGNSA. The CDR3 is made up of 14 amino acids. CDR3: CASSSQFGGSEQYF. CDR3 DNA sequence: TGTGCCAGCAGCTCCCAGTTCGGGGGATCCGAGCAGTACTTC.

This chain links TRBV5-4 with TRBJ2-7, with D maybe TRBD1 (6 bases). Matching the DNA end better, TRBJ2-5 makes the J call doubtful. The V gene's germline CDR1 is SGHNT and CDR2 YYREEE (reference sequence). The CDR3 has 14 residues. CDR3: CASTVNYRVETQYF. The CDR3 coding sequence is TGTGCCAGCACCGTGAACTACAGGGTTGAGACCCAGTACTTC.

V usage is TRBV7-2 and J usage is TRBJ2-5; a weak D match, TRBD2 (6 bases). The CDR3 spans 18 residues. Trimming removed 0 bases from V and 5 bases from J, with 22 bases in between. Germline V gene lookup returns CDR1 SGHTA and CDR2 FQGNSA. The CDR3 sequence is CASSLALVVRGLEETQYF. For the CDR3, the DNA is TGTGCCAGCAGCTTAGCGCTTGTTGTGAGGGGACTCGAGGAGACCCAGTACTTC. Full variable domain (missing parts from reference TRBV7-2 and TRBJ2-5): GAGVSQSPSNKVTEKGKDVELRCDPISGHTALYWYRQSLGQGLEFLIYFQGNSAPDKSGLPSDRFSAERTGGSVSTLTIQRTQQEDSAVYLCASSLALVVRGLEETQYFGPGTRLLVL.